This T cell receptor beta chain derives from a study of cytomegalovirus exposure and HLA in healthy donors. Points on this clone: What it recognizes is unknown.

Findings and limits, study-wide: The majority of TCR sequences were rare, yet some public TCRs appeared in many donors.

The PCR used 60 Vbeta and 13 Jbeta primers. Clones were sequenced by immunoSEQ multiplex PCR, and TCRdb holds only the in-frame ones, with some missing. The repertoire includes about 160,000 clones, approximately 80% of them detected once, and around 1.3% sits in the top ten. Per the germline V gene, CDR1 is MDHEN and CDR2 is SYDVKM. The length of the CDR3 is 16 residues. The V segment lost 5 bases and the J segment 5 bases; nucleotides outside the gene matches: 7. The genes are TRBV28 and TRBJ2-5, with 14 bases that match TRBD2. The sequence came from a woman aged 50 to 60 in good health and CMV-seronegative. Sequences were obtained from PBMCs. CDR3 nucleotides: TGTGCCAGCAGTACTGGGACTAGCGGGAGAAGGGAGACCCAGTACTTC. This sequence encodes CASSTGTSGRRETQYF.